This TCR beta chain was retrieved from a study of blood T cell repertoires in COVID-19. TCRdb's table, derived via immunoSEQ multiplex PCR, lists solely in-frame clones and lacks some. The sample holds under 500,000 clones, roughly nine tenths seen once. Germline CDR1 LGHDT, CDR2 YNNKEL (reference sequence). The CDR3 runs to 13 residues. The ends were cut back, 2 bases at V and 6 bases at J, with 8 bases in the middle. The receptor comes from a man aged 25 to 45 who had recovered from COVID-19. This rearrangement joins TRBV3-1 (or the pseudogene TRBV3-2) to TRBJ2-1; D not certain. Sample: PBMCs or T cells enriched from blood (not recorded which). The chain's CDR3 is CASSQTRSNEQFF. The CDR3 DNA is TGTGCCAGCAGCCAAACCAGAAGCAATGAGCAGTTCTTC.